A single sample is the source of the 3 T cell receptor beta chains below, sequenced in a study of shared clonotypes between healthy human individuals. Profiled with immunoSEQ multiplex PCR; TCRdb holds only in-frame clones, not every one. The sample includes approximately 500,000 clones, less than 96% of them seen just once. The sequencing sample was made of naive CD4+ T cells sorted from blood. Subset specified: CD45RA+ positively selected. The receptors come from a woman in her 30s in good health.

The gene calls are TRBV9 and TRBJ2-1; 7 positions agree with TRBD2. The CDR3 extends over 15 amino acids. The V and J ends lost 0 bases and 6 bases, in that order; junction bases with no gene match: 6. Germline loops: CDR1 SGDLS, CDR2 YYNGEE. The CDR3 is CASSVGLGRANEQFF. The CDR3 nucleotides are TGTGCCAGCAGCGTAGGCTTGGGGAGGGCCAATGAGCAGTTCTTC.

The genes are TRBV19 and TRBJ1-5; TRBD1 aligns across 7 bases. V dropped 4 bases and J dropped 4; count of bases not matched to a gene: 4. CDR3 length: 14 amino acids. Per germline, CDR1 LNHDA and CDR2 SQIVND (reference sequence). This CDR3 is CASSNRQGNQPQHF. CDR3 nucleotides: TGTGCCAGTAGTAATCGACAGGGAAATCAGCCCCAGCATTTT.

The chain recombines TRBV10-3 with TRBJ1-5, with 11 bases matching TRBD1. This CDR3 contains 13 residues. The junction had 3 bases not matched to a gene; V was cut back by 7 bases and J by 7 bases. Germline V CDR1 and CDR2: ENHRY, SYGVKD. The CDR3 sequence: CAIKGQGEQPQHF. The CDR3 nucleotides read TGTGCCATCAAGGGACAGGGGGAGCAGCCCCAGCATTTT.